What follows are 21 T cell receptor beta chains derived from one specimen sequenced in a study of T cells in Graves' hyperthyroidism and ophthalmopathy. What was amplified from RNA transcripts were TCR beta CDR3 regions. HTBI primers were employed in a first-round RT-PCR of the TCR CDR3. Using its own MiXCR run on the multiplex PCR reads, TCRdb lists one record per CDR3 protein. The sample consists of 600,000 to 650,000 distinct CDR3 sequences, 15% to 20% of them appearing once. The sample comprised blood. All receptors derive from a woman in her thirties with Graves' hyperthyroidism.

This clonotype showed up many times. V and J are TRBV28 and TRBJ1-1, with TRBD1 as a possible D gene (5 bases). Germline V gives CDR1 MDHEN, CDR2 SYDVKM. The CDR3 totals 16 residues. V lost 7 bases, J lost 5 bases, and 23 bases lay in between. CDR3 in amino acids: CASTLGTGSGMTEAFF. The CDR3 DNA is TGTGCCAGCACCCTGGGGACCGGGAGTGGGATGACTGAAGCTTTCTTT.

This clonotype was seen only a few times. This chain links TRBV20-1 with TRBJ1-4, with 9 bases identical to TRBD1. CDR1 and CDR2 from the germline V gene are DFQATT and SNEGSKA (reference sequence). The ends lost 6 bases at V and 4 bases at J; junction bases unmatched: 9. The CDR3 contains 15 residues. In DNA form, the CDR3 reads TGCAGTGCCGAACGAAACAGGGGGCTTAATGAAAAACTGTTTTTT. The encoded protein is CSAERNRGLNEKLFF.

In this sample, this clonotype turned up many times. V gene TRBV6-1 combines with J gene TRBJ2-1, with 9 bases fitting TRBD2. The CDR3 covers 17 residues. The J segment lost 9 bases and the V segment lost 5 bases, leaving 17 bases of the junction unmatched. The V gene's germline CDR1 is MNHNS and CDR2 SASEGT. In DNA form, the CDR3 reads TGTGCCAGCAGTACTATAATAGCGGGAGACCCGACAAGTGAGCAGTTCTTC. It specifies CASSTIIAGDPTSEQFF.

This clonotype was seen only a few times. The chain couples TRBV19 to TRBJ1-2; 10 positions agree with TRBD1. The CDR3 has 14 residues. From germline, CDR1 is LNHDA and CDR2 SQIVND (reference sequence). V was pared by 9 bases and J by 4 bases, with 8 bases of the junction left unmatched. CDR3 protein: CASTVDRGSYGYTF. The CDR3 nucleotides read TGTGCCAGCACAGTGGACAGGGGGTCCTATGGCTACACCTTC.

This clonotype was recorded many times. The rearrangement uses TRBV7-2 and TRBJ1-4; 9 bases fit TRBD1. The V gene end was trimmed by 6 bases and the J gene end by 5 bases; junction bases not matched to a gene: 10. Germline loops: CDR1 SGHTA, CDR2 FQGNSA. This CDR3 is built from 16 residues. This chain's CDR3 is CASRSSGGTGNEKLFF. The CDR3 DNA is TGTGCCAGCAGATCTAGTGGCGGGACAGGGAATGAAAAACTGTTTTTT.

This clonotype was detected only a few times. The chain combines TRBV5-1 with TRBJ2-3; 10 positions match TRBD2. V lost 0 bases to trimming and J lost 10 bases; unmatched junction nucleotides: 5. This CDR3 contains 14 residues. CDR1 is SGHRS and CDR2 is YFSETQ in the germline V gene. DNA of the CDR3: TGCGCCAGCAGCTTGGGAAACCTAGCGGGGGCGCAGTATTTT. Amino acids: CASSLGNLAGAQYF.

The rearrangement uses TRBV7-6 and TRBJ1-1; 9 bases agree with TRBD1. The CDR3 consists of 15 residues. Germline CDR1 reads SGHVS; CDR2 reads FNYEAQ. J lost 1 base, V lost 4 bases, and 4 bases had no gene match. The CDR3 DNA sequence: TGTGCCAGCAGCTCGTACAGGGGGCAGAACACTGAAGCTTTCTTT. This encodes CASSSYRGQNTEAFF.

This chain joins TRBV5-6 and TRBJ2-3; 7 bases fit TRBD1. This CDR3 region has 15 residues. Germline CDR1 reads SGHDT; CDR2 reads YYEEEE. Unmatched junction bases numbered 17, after V lost 2 bases and J lost 14 bases. Here the CDR3 DNA reads TGTGCCAGCAGCTTCCTCCCGCCCCGGGACAGCCGGTTGTATTTT. This encodes CASSFLPPRDSRLYF.

This clonotype was picked up many times. V usage is TRBV5-1 and J usage is TRBJ2-1; TRBD2 aligns across 15 bases. The CDR3 is made up of 17 amino acids. After removal of 3 bases from V and 9 bases from J, the junction contained 10 bases not matched to a gene. Germline V gene sequence: CDR1 SGHRS, CDR2 YFSETQ. CDR3: CASSSAGLAGGPVEQFF. The CDR3 DNA follows: TGCGCCAGCAGCTCTGCCGGACTAGCGGGAGGGCCCGTTGAGCAGTTCTTC.

This clonotype was seen ten or more times. The chain couples TRBV5-1 to TRBJ2-3; no definite D call. There are 15 residues in the CDR3. Per germline, CDR1 SGHRS and CDR2 YFSETQ. Deletions cut 0 bases from V and 2 bases from J, with 10 bases between. This chain's CDR3 is CASSLAYGNTDTQYF. DNA for the CDR3: TGCGCCAGCAGCTTGGCCTACGGAAACACAGATACGCAGTATTTT.

V is TRBV5-4 and J is TRBJ1-1; a possible D gene is TRBD1 (5 bases). The CDR3 sequence is 15 residues long. Germline CDR1 is SGHNT and CDR2 is YYREEE (reference sequence). Trimming removed 3 bases from V and 4 bases from J, with 16 bases in between. As DNA, the CDR3 is TGTGCCAGCAGCTACCTCAGACAGACCAGCACTGAAGCTTTCTTT. As protein: CASSYLRQTSTEAFF.

The chain recombines TRBV3-1 with TRBJ2-1; TRBD2 matches at 11 bases. V dropped 0 bases and J dropped 6; count of bases not matched to a gene: 10. CDR3 length equals 18 residues. Germline CDR1 LGHDT, CDR2 YNNKEL (reference sequence). The CDR3 bases are TGTGCCAGCAGCCAAGAGAGCAGGGGACTAGCGGTTTCCAATGAGCAGTTCTTC. Amino acid sequence: CASSQESRGLAVSNEQFF.

This clonotype was observed at least ten times. The V call is TRBV6-1, the J call TRBJ1-2; 7 bases agree with TRBD1. Germline values: CDR1 MNHNS, CDR2 SASEGT. The CDR3 totals 13 residues. The J segment lost 2 bases and the V segment lost 7 bases, leaving 4 bases of the junction unmatched. CDR3 DNA: TGTGCCAGCACCAGGGGGGGGAACTATGGCTACACCTTC. Its translation is CASTRGGNYGYTF.

This clonotype was recorded many times. This chain connects TRBV28 to TRBJ2-7; 11 nucleotides agree with TRBD1. Germline V gene data show CDR1 as MDHEN and CDR2 as SYDVKM. Unmatched junction bases numbered 7, after V lost 10 bases and J lost 8 bases. This CDR3 region has 12 residues. CDR3 sequence reads: CAIAGTGGKQYF. Here the CDR3 DNA reads TGTGCCATCGCCGGGACAGGGGGTAAGCAGTACTTC.

At least ten counts were recorded for this clonotype. The chain links TRBV18 to TRBJ2-7; no clear D. CDR3 length: 12 amino acids. Germline V CDR1 and CDR2: KGHSH, LQKENI. With 3 bases removed from V and 6 bases from J, the gap between germline ends came to 9 bases. The CDR3 sequence is CASSPVVGEQYF. The CDR3 DNA follows: TGTGCCAGCTCACCTGTGGTCGGCGAGCAGTACTTC.

This clonotype has at least ten counts. The chain combines TRBV27 with TRBJ2-5; 7 bases map to TRBD2. J lost 2 bases, V lost 1 base, and 7 bases had no gene match. Germline CDR1 is MNHEY and CDR2 is SMNVEV (reference sequence). This CDR3 region has 16 residues. CDR3 in amino acids: CASSLFPSGNQETQYF. CDR3 bases: TGTGCCAGCAGTTTATTTCCTAGCGGTAATCAAGAGACCCAGTACTTC.

The CDR3 protein is CASSQSGTRELFF. The CDR3 DNA reads as TGTGCCAGCAGCCAGAGCGGGACCCGGGAGCTGTTTTTT. The chain couples TRBV3-1 to TRBJ2-2, with 7 positions matching TRBD2. V dropped 3 bases and J dropped 9; count of bases not matched to a gene: 4. Germline V lookup: CDR1 LGHDT, CDR2 YNNKEL (reference sequence). This CDR3 contains 13 residues.

The J gene is TRBJ2-1, the V gene TRBV7-2, with 8 bases that match TRBD2. Germline loops: CDR1 SGHTA, CDR2 FQGNSA. This CDR3 has 15 amino acids. J gave up 3 bases and V 5 bases, and 6 bases lay outside the gene matches. The CDR3 loop is CASSKTSGHYNEQFF. In DNA form, the CDR3 reads TGTGCCAGCAGCAAAACTAGCGGACACTACAATGAGCAGTTCTTC.

This clonotype was detected many times. The rearrangement uses TRBV28 and TRBJ2-7; TRBD2 agrees at 10 bases. Germline-derived CDR1 and CDR2 are MDHEN and SYDVKM. V was clipped by 8 bases and J by 6 bases; unmatched bases: 13. This CDR3 spans 15 amino acids. DNA for the CDR3: TGTGCCAGCCGGTCCCCGGGACTAGCGCCGAGCGAGCAGTACTTC. This encodes CASRSPGLAPSEQYF.

This clonotype has just a few counts. V gene TRBV12-5 combines with J gene TRBJ2-5; D not certain. The CDR3 spans 13 residues. Per germline, CDR1 LGHNT and CDR2 FRNRAP. The ends were cut back, 6 bases at V and 7 bases at J, with 15 bases in the middle. Here the CDR3 DNA reads TGTGCTAGTGGACGCGAACCGTGGGGGACCCAGTACTTC. Translating gives CASGREPWGTQYF. Supplemented by reference TRBV12-5 and TRBJ2-5, the full variable domain reads DARVTQTPRHKVTEMGQEVTMRCQPILGHNTVFWYRQTMMQGLELLAYFRNRAPLDDSGMPKDRFSAEMPDATLATLKIQPSEPRDSAVYFCASGREPWGTQYFGPGTRLLVL.

This clonotype has a handful of counts. The CDR3, as DNA: TGTGCCAGTAGTAGAGCTGGGATGGCTGAAGCTTTCTTT. Protein product: CASSRAGMAEAFF. The chain uses TRBV19 and TRBJ1-1; D unresolved. The ends were cut back, 4 bases at V and 6 bases at J, with 12 bases in the middle. The CDR3 runs 13 residues. Germline assignment: CDR1 LNHDA and CDR2 SQIVND (reference sequence).